Below are 24 T cell receptor beta chains sequenced from a single sample in a study of post-analysis software for immune sequencing data. General study points: About five TRBV segments, including TRBV5-6, TRBV5-1 and TRBV20-1, were more frequent in patients than controls.

These receptors' targets are unknown. Each TCR beta cDNA library carried unique molecular identifiers. TCRdb re-called the PCR reads with MiXCR, one entry per CDR3 protein. Of 600,000 to 700,000 distinct CDR3 sequences listed, around 64% are singletons. The sample consisted of blood. The receptors were gathered from a girl between 2 and 10 years old with multiple sclerosis.

The V gene is TRBV5-1, the J gene TRBJ2-1, with D possibly TRBD1 on 6 matching bases. The germline CDR1 and CDR2 sequences are SGHRS and YFSETQ. CDR3 size: 15 residues. The V end lost 0 bases, the J end lost 5 bases, and 12 bases lay between the germline ends. The CDR3 DNA reads TGCGCCAGCAGCTTGGGGGGGCCCCACCACAATGAGCAGTTCTTC. As protein: CASSLGGPHHNEQFF.

The J gene is TRBJ1-2, the V gene TRBV27; D might be TRBD1 (5 bases). Trimming left V 6 bases short and J 5 bases short, with 13 bases between. The CDR3 is made up of 13 amino acids. Germline V CDR1 and CDR2: MNHEY, SMNVEV (reference sequence). The CDR3 DNA is TGTGCCAGCAGCGCACAGGCCCCATATGGCTACACCTTC. Translation: CASSAQAPYGYTF.

V and J are TRBV6-2 or TRBV6-3 and TRBJ2-1; a possible D gene is TRBD2 (6 bases). Germline CDR1 MNHEY, CDR2 SVGEGT. The CDR3 spans 15 residues. Deletions cut 2 bases from V and 0 bases from J, with 8 bases between. The CDR3 nucleotides are TGTGCCAGCAGTTACGCGGGGCCCTCCTACAATGAGCAGTTCTTC. Its protein is CASSYAGPSYNEQFF.

CDR3 DNA sequence: TGCAGCGTTGCCCAGATAAAATGGAATGAGCAGTTCTTC. This encodes CSVAQIKWNEQFF. This chain connects TRBV29-1 to TRBJ2-1; D is unclear. Germline CDR1 and CDR2: SQVTM and ANQGSEA. V was clipped by 4 bases and J by 7 bases, with 14 bases between them. The CDR3 is 13 amino acids.

This chain joins TRBV11-2 and TRBJ2-7, with 7 bases that match TRBD1. CDR3 size: 15 residues. Germline values: CDR1 SGHAT, CDR2 FQNNGV. V lost 3 bases and J lost 2; bases outside the gene matches: 7. CDR3: CASSFTDREAYEQYF. The DNA of the CDR3 is TGTGCCAGCAGCTTCACCGACAGGGAAGCCTACGAGCAGTACTTC.

This chain links TRBV4-3 with TRBJ2-1; 8 bases are a match to TRBD2. The germline V gene has CDR1 LGHNA and CDR2 YSLEER. This CDR3 region has 16 residues. V gave up 0 bases and J gave up 3 bases; unmatched junction bases: 4. The CDR3 bases are TGCGCCAGCAGCCAAGATAGCGGGGCCTACTACAATGAGCAGTTCTTC. Its translation is CASSQDSGAYYNEQFF.

As regards this clonotype: At one of its ends the junction is not consistent with the germline gene, which may arise from a read error. This chain connects TRBV7-7 to TRBJ2-5, with D unresolved. Germline loops: CDR1 SSHAT, CDR2 FNYEAQ (reference sequence). The CDR3 is 14 amino acids. The CDR3 bases are TGTGCTAGCAGCTTAGGTCCGCCCGGGGAGACCCAGTACTTC. It is translated as CASSLGPPGETQYF.

This rearrangement joins TRBV2 to TRBJ2-1, with D maybe TRBD1 (6 bases). Deletions cut 8 bases from V and 0 bases from J, with 11 bases between. Germline V gene sequence: CDR1 SNHLY, CDR2 FYNNEI. CDR3 size: 14 residues. The CDR3 region has the DNA TGTGCCAGCGGGGGCGGAAACTCCTACAATGAGCAGTTCTTC. This codes for CASGGGNSYNEQFF.

The genes are TRBV5-1 and TRBJ2-1; 8 nucleotides align to TRBD2. This CDR3 has 17 amino acids. V lost 3 bases, J lost 7 bases, and 15 bases stayed unmatched. Germline-derived CDR1 and CDR2 are SGHRS and YFSETQ. This CDR3 reads CASSSRLASSPRNEQFF. The DNA of the CDR3 is TGCGCCAGCAGCTCAAGACTAGCGAGCTCCCCTAGGAATGAGCAGTTCTTC.

This clonotype was detected only a few times. The rearrangement uses TRBV27 and TRBJ2-6; weak D call: TRBD1 (5 bases). Germline values: CDR1 MNHEY, CDR2 SMNVEV (reference sequence). Trimming left V 7 bases short and J 0 bases short, with 13 bases between. This CDR3 has 16 residues. This CDR3 is CASTTGRSSGANVLTF. The CDR3 DNA reads TGTGCCAGCACCACAGGACGGAGCTCTGGGGCCAACGTCCTGACTTTC.

This clonotype has more than one count but fewer than ten. The gene calls are TRBV20-1 and TRBJ2-5; possibly TRBD1 for D (6 bases). Between the trimmed V and J ends, which lost 1 base and 1 base, there was a span of 13 bases. The CDR3 runs to 15 residues. Germline-derived CDR1 and CDR2 are DFQATT and SNEGSKA (reference sequence). The CDR3 here is CSARGDGQPQETQYF. The CDR3 DNA follows: TGCAGTGCTAGAGGGGACGGACAGCCCCAAGAGACCCAGTACTTC.

V usage is TRBV7-2 and J usage is TRBJ1-1; D not resolved. Trimming cost V 2 bases and J 0 bases, with 10 bases left between them. The germline CDR1 and CDR2 sequences are SGHTA and FQGNSA. This CDR3 contains 15 residues. For the CDR3, the DNA is TGTGCCAGCAGCTTATGGGCAAGCATGAACACTGAAGCTTTCTTT. It specifies CASSLWASMNTEAFF.

V and J are TRBV12-3 or TRBV12-4 and TRBJ2-1; tentative D call: TRBD2 (6 bases). The CDR3 contains 17 residues. V lost 4 bases and J lost 3, with 19 bases in between. Here the CDR3 reads CASSSLLGTGFYNEQFF. CDR3 sequence (DNA): TGTGCCAGCAGTTCCTTACTCGGGACTGGATTCTACAATGAGCAGTTCTTC.

The chain links TRBV7-9 to TRBJ1-4, with D perhaps matching TRBD1 (6 bases). Germline loops: CDR1 SEHNR, CDR2 FQNEAQ (reference sequence). V lost 2 bases and J 5 bases, leaving 21 bases between the germline ends. The CDR3 length is 18 residues. The CDR3 DNA sequence: TGTGCCAGCAGCTTATGGATTAAGGACCGACAGGCAAATGAAAAACTGTTTTTT. Translating gives CASSLWIKDRQANEKLFF.

This clonotype was counted between two and nine times. J is TRBJ2-5 and V is TRBV13, with TRBD2 matching over 7 bases. The DNA end favors TRBJ2-7, so the J call may be wrong. The CDR3 has 16 amino acids. Germline V CDR1 and CDR2: PRHDT, FYEKMQ (reference sequence). The CDR3 DNA reads TGTGCCAGCAGTCACGGCGGGGGACTTCGACCCTACGAGCAGTACTTC. This gives the protein CASSHGGGLRPYEQYF.

This clonotype was seen only a few times. The chain recombines TRBV5-1 with TRBJ2-3; a weak D match, TRBD2 (5 bases). Trimming shortened V by 2 bases and J by 0 bases, and 10 bases separated the two germline ends. Looked up from germline, CDR1 is SGHRS and CDR2 is YFSETQ. CDR3 size: 15 residues. The CDR3 DNA sequence: TGCGCCAGCAGCTTAGAGCGGAGTAGCACAGATACGCAGTATTTT. Protein sequence: CASSLERSSTDTQYF.

This clonotype was seen a handful of times. This chain uses TRBV15 with TRBJ2-3; no clear D gene. CDR1 is LNHNV and CDR2 is YYDKDF in the germline V gene (reference sequence). Trimming removed 2 bases at V and 0 bases at J, with 3 bases between. The CDR3 is 13 residues long. The CDR3 DNA sequence: TGTGCCACCAGCAGAACCAGCACAGATACGCAGTATTTT. This translates into CATSRTSTDTQYF.

The V gene is TRBV3-1, the J gene TRBJ2-5; possible D gene TRBD2, 6 bases. Trimming removed 0 bases at V and 7 bases at J, with 12 bases between. The CDR3 covers 14 residues. CDR1 and CDR2 (germline): LGHDT, YNNKEL (reference sequence). The CDR3 DNA is TGTGCCAGCAGCCAAGAGGACTATTTTTGGACCCAGTACTTC. This codes for CASSQEDYFWTQYF.

In the case of this clonotype: The junction departs from the called germline gene at one end, perhaps through a read error. V gene TRBV6-4 combines with J gene TRBJ2-1; 9 nucleotides align to TRBD2. The CDR3 totals 14 residues. Germline V gene lookup returns CDR1 MRHNA and CDR2 SNTAGT. In DNA form, the CDR3 reads TGTGCCAGCAGCCCTGGGGGCTGGCGGGAGGGCCCTCTCTTC. Its translation is CASSPGGWREGPLF.

V gene TRBV5-1 combines with J gene TRBJ2-2, with 7 bases lining up with TRBD2. The V gene's germline CDR1 is SGHRS and CDR2 YFSETQ. This CDR3 is built from 15 residues. The junction had 12 bases not matched to a gene; V was cut back by 4 bases and J by 9 bases. In nucleotides, the CDR3 is TGCGCCAGCAGCCTGGGTAGCGGGCTTACCTGGGAGCTGTTTTTT. Translation gives CASSLGSGLTWELFF.

Notes on this clonotype: Germline is not matched at one junction end, which may reflect a read error. DNA of the CDR3: TGTGCCAGCAGCTTGGGTTTCCGGTACGAGCAGTACTTT. Protein: CASSLGFRYEQYF. The chain is built from TRBV7-2 and TRBJ2-7; D is undetermined. Germline V gives CDR1 SGHTA, CDR2 FQGNSA. The CDR3 runs 13 residues.

The sample holds a few counts of this clonotype. The gene calls are TRBV29-1 and TRBJ2-5; no definite D call. Germline loops: CDR1 SQVTM, CDR2 ANQGSEA. Trimming pared 5 bases from V and 2 bases from J, leaving 6 bases between. The CDR3 is 11 residues long. CDR3 amino acids: CSVIEQETQYF. The CDR3 region has the DNA TGCAGCGTTATCGAGCAAGAGACCCAGTACTTC.

This clonotype occurred a few times. J is TRBJ2-5 and V is TRBV10-3; 11 nucleotides align to TRBD2. The J call may be faulty, since TRBJ2-7 better matches the DNA end. The germline CDR1 and CDR2 sequences are ENHRY and SYGVKD. This CDR3 spans 14 amino acids. CDR3 DNA: TGTGCCATCAGTCGTAGCGGGGGGGCATCCGAGCAGTACTTC. Protein product: CAISRSGGASEQYF.

This clonotype appeared a few times. The chain couples TRBV5-1 to TRBJ2-7; weak D call: TRBD2 (5 bases). V lost 5 bases to trimming and J lost 3 bases, with 18 bases between them. Germline CDR1 is SGHRS and CDR2 is YFSETQ. There are 15 residues in the CDR3. The CDR3 coding sequence is TGCGCCAGCAGGTCAGGAGGAGCTCCACTCTACGAGCAGTACTTC. Translating it yields CASRSGGAPLYEQYF.